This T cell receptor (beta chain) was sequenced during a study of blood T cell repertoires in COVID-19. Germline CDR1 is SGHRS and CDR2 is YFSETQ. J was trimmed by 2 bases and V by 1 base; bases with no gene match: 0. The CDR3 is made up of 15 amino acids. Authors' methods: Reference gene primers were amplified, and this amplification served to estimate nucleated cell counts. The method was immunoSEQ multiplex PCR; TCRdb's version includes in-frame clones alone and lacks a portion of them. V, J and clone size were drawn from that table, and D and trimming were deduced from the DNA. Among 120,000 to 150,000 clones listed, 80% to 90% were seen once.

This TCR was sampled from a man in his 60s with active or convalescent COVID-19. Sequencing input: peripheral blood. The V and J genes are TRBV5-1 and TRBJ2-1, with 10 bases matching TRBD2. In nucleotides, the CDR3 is TGCGCCAGCAGCTTGACTAGCGGGGCCTACAATGAGCAGTTCTTC. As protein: CASSLTSGAYNEQFF.